This TCR beta chain was observed in a study of identical twins. The study's findings and limits: The degree of excess twin sharing was weaker in beta out-of-frame sequences. Analyses based on zero insertions could be partly confounded by invariant MAIT and iNKT cells.

Template switching created a universal primer site, and the cDNA included unique molecular identifiers. MiXCR, run by TCRdb on the 5' RACE reads, gives a single entry per CDR3 protein. The sample yields about 500,000 distinct CDR3 sequences, roughly 13% seen once. Regarding this clonotype: Its antigen remains unknown.

These data were also reused for a study on yellow fever vaccine responses in identical twins. That study reports: In identical twins, vaccine T cell responses appeared partly shared and partly individual.

The sequence was obtained from a young woman in good health. The sample consisted of CD4+ T cells sorted from blood.

CDR3 nucleotides: TGTGCCAGCAGTCCACAGAAGACTAGCACAGATACGCAGTATTTT. Translating it yields CASSPQKTSTDTQYF. The chain employs TRBV28 and TRBJ2-3; D is uncertain. Germline V gene lookup returns CDR1 MDHEN and CDR2 SYDVKM. V lost 5 bases, J lost 0 bases, and 12 bases lay in between. This CDR3 is 15 amino acids long.